This entry lists 14 T cell receptor beta chains sequenced from one sample in a study of spatial heterogeneity in lung cancer. The study, taken as a whole, reports: Expanded intratumoral alpha and beta TCR counts tracked tumor mutation counts.

Time point in this sample: sample taken at primary tumor resection. TCRdb reprocessed the 5' RACE reads via MiXCR and lists one record per CDR3 protein. The table shows 7,500 to 8,500 distinct CDR3 sequences, with 9.6% occurring only once. These receptors have no identified antigens. The sample consisted of lung tumor tissue, taken at surgery. Receptor source: a male donor with early-stage non-small cell lung cancer.

By frequency in the sample, this clonotype is medium-sized. This sequence joins TRBV4-2 and TRBJ2-5; D might be TRBD2 (6 bases). The CDR3 consists of 15 residues. The ends were cut back, 6 bases at V and 3 bases at J, with 17 bases in the middle. The germline CDR1 and CDR2 sequences are LGHNA and YNFKEQ. The CDR3 sequence: CASSPTGTVEETQYF. The CDR3 DNA reads as TGTGCCAGCAGTCCGACCGGGACTGTAGAAGAGACCCAGTACTTC.

By its share, this clonotype is medium-sized. The chain has TRBV10-3 and TRBJ2-5; TRBD2 might be the D (5 bases). The V and J ends lost 3 bases and 9 bases respectively, with 14 bases between them. Germline V gene lookup returns CDR1 ENHRY and CDR2 SYGVKD. The CDR3 consists of 13 residues. The CDR3 here is CAISEDGERAQYF. CDR3 coding DNA: TGTGCCATCAGTGAAGACGGGGAGAGGGCCCAGTACTTC.

By sample fraction, this clonotype is large (0.1 to 1%). The chain has TRBV5-1 and TRBJ2-1, with 10 positions matching TRBD1. Germline trimming cut 2 bases from V and 8 bases from J; bases unmatched to any gene: 7. Germline assignment: CDR1 SGHRS and CDR2 YFSETQ. The CDR3 has 15 amino acids. For the CDR3, the DNA is TGCGCCAGCAGCTTTCGGGACAGGGGCTTGGATGAGCAGTTCTTC. Its protein is CASSFRDRGLDEQFF.

This clonotype was seen a handful of times. This sequence joins TRBV18 and TRBJ2-7, with D unresolved. This CDR3 has 13 residues. Germline assignment: CDR1 KGHSH and CDR2 LQKENI. Trimming took off 2 bases at V and 2 bases at J, with 7 bases between the two ends. The CDR3 DNA reads TGTGCCAGCTCACCAGGGCTTACCTACGAGCAGTACGTC. This sequence encodes CASSPGLTYEQYV.

This clonotype was recorded many times. The chain combines TRBV28 with TRBJ2-1, with 10 bases identical to TRBD2. Germline assignment: CDR1 MDHEN and CDR2 SYDVKM. V was clipped by 6 bases and J by 0 bases; unmatched bases: 8. The CDR3 loop spans 17 amino acids. CDR3 sequence (DNA): TGTGCCAGCAGCCAAGGACTAGCGGATAGCTCCTACAATGAGCAGTTCTTC. Translated, it gives CASSQGLADSSYNEQFF.

This clonotype was observed many times. This chain joins TRBV10-3 and TRBJ2-1; no firm D call. The CDR3 has 14 amino acids. V was pared by 6 bases and J by 2 bases, with 11 bases between. The germline V gene has CDR1 ENHRY and CDR2 SYGVKD. In nucleotides, the CDR3 is TGTGCCATCAGCCTAGTCTCCCCCTACAATGAGCAGTTCTTC. Translated: CAISLVSPYNEQFF.

This clonotype was counted at least ten times. A much larger clonotype is one base distant, so this may be a read error. This chain joins TRBV12-3 or TRBV12-4 and TRBJ1-2, with 8 nucleotides matching TRBD1. This CDR3 contains 14 residues. Losses at the gene ends were 5 bases for V and 4 bases for J; bases not matched to a gene: 6. The CDR3 region has the DNA TGTGCCAGCAGTATAATACAGGGGGGCTATGGCTACACCTTC. Translated: CASSIIQGGYGYTF.

By share, this clonotype ranks as medium-sized. The V and J genes are TRBV20-1 and TRBJ2-7, with TRBD1 as a possible D gene (6 bases). CDR3 length equals 15 residues. From germline, CDR1 is DFQATT and CDR2 SNEGSKA (reference sequence). Trimming left V 3 bases short and J 1 base short, with 16 bases between. The CDR3 spells CSASNPGVRSYEQYF. CDR3 in DNA: TGCAGTGCTAGCAATCCAGGGGTTAGATCCTACGAGCAGTACTTC.

Relative to its sample, this clonotype is medium-sized. The chain joins TRBV27 to TRBJ1-2, with D possibly TRBD1 on 5 matching bases. With 11 bases removed from V and 4 bases from J, the gap between germline ends came to 11 bases. Germline V gives CDR1 MNHEY, CDR2 SMNVEV (reference sequence). This CDR3 has 11 amino acids. The CDR3 here is CAVGEAYGYTF. The CDR3 nucleotides are TGTGCCGTAGGGGAGGCCTATGGCTACACCTTC.

Judged by abundance, this clonotype is medium-sized. The V gene is TRBV28, the J gene TRBJ1-1; no firm D call. CDR1 is MDHEN and CDR2 is SYDVKM in the germline V gene. The CDR3 has 11 amino acids. V shed 7 bases and J shed 11 bases, with 14 bases lying between them. The CDR3 DNA is TGTGCCAGCACCTCTCTAAGTGGGGCTTTCTTT. This codes for CASTSLSGAFF.

This clonotype was seen ten or more times. The chain has TRBV7-3 and TRBJ1-6; D not certain. Germline V gene data show CDR1 as SGHTA and CDR2 as FQGTGA. The CDR3 extends over 13 amino acids. V gave up 5 bases and J gave up 14 bases, with 16 bases separating them. The CDR3 is CASSPTPGGSLHF. CDR3 bases: TGTGCCAGCAGCCCCACGCCCGGCGGGTCCCTCCACTTT.

In its sample, this clonotype was seen many times. The chain is built from TRBV12-3 or TRBV12-4 and TRBJ2-2; the D call may be TRBD1 or TRBD2 (5 bases each). The germline V and J ends were trimmed by 7 bases and 4 bases, with 13 bases remaining between them. The CDR3 spans 14 residues. CDR3 DNA sequence: TGTGCCAGCATACGGGACGCCGCCACCGGGGAGCTGTTTTTT. It is translated as CASIRDAATGELFF.

This clonotype qualifies as medium-sized. This chain uses TRBV20-1 with TRBJ2-1; 10 nucleotides align to TRBD2. The CDR3 sequence is 15 residues long. Trimming removed 6 bases from V and 5 bases from J; junction bases left unmatched: 10. From germline, CDR1 is DFQATT and CDR2 SNEGSKA (reference sequence). Here the CDR3 DNA reads TGCAGTGCGGTCCCTAGCGGGAGAACCAACAATGAGCAGTTCTTC. Translation gives CSAVPSGRTNNEQFF.

This clonotype was detected many times. The junction differs from germline at one of its ends, possibly a read error. The rearrangement uses TRBV7-2 and TRBJ2-6; tentatively, D is TRBD1 (5 bases). In germline, CDR1 is SGHTA, CDR2 FQGNSA. CDR3 size: 12 residues. The CDR3 region is CASGSGANVLTF. In DNA, the CDR3 is TGTGCCAGTGGCTCTGGGGCTAACGTCCTGACTTTC.